The source of this T cell receptor beta chain is a study of response to subunit inactivated influenza vaccine. Between the trimmed V and J ends, which lost 6 bases and 0 bases, there was a span of 13 bases. The CDR3 sequence is 15 residues long. MiXCR, applied by TCRdb to the RT-PCR reads, yields one record per CDR3 protein. The sample shows about 540,000 distinct CDR3 sequences, under 30% of them seen only once. The sample was also linked to a second study, of T cells expressing NK-cell markers. This second study notes: The TCR beta cDNA came from 5'RACE template switching with UMIs. Of eight sequenced donors, seven were HCMV-seropositive and one HCMV-seronegative. Evidence did not settle whether expanded NKG2C+ T cell clones targeted HCMV.

The receptor comes from a man aged 50 or older who received an inactivated influenza vaccine. The source material was CD4+ T cells sorted from PBMCs, sampled 11 to 12 days after vaccination. The chain joins TRBV12-3 or TRBV12-4 to TRBJ2-3; a weak D match, TRBD1 (6 bases). The CDR3 reads CASREQGISTDTQYF. CDR3 DNA: TGTGCCAGCAGGGAGCAGGGGATTAGCACAGATACGCAGTATTTT.